Sequencing of this T cell receptor (beta chain) was carried out in a study of monozygotic twins with inflammatory bowel disease. Each of the TCR libraries took approximately 3,500 ng of total RNA. TCRalpha along with TCRbeta cDNA was subjected to two nested PCRs lasting roughly 17 and 9 cycles. From the 5' RACE reads, TCRdb lists one entry per CDR3 protein and no DNA. The table lists 300,000 to 350,000 distinct CDR3 sequences. This CDR3 spans 15 amino acids. The chain carries TRBV12-3 or TRBV12-4 and TRBJ2-5; checking the TCRdb D call of TRBD1 is not possible without DNA. The source material was blood. The sequence was collected from a human donor with ulcerative colitis or Crohn's disease, or a healthy co-twin of an affected twin (not recorded which). CDR3 sequence: CASSFGRYAQETQYF.